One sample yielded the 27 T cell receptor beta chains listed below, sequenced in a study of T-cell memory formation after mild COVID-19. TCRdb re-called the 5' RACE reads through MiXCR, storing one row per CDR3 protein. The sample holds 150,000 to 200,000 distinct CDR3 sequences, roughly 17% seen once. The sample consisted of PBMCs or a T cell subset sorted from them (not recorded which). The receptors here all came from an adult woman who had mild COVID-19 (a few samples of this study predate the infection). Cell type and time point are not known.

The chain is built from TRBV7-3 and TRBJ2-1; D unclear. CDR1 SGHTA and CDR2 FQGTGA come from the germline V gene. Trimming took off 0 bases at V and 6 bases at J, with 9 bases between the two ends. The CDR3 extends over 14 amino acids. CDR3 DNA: TGTGCCAGCAGCTTAACGCCGAGAACCAATGAGCAGTTCTTC. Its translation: CASSLTPRTNEQFF.

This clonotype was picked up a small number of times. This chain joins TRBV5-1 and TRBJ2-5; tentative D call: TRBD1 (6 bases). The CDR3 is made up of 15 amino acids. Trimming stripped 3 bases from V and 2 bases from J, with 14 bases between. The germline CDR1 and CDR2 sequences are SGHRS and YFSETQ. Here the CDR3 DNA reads TGCGCCAGCAGCTCCGGGACACCGACTCAAGAGACCCAGTACTTC. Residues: CASSSGTPTQETQYF.

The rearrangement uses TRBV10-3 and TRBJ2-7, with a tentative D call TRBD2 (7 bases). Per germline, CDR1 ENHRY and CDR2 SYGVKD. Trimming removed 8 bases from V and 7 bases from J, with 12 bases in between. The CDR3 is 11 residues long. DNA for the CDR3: TGTGCCATCCGGGGGCGGGGGGAGCAGTACTTC. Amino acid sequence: CAIRGRGEQYF.

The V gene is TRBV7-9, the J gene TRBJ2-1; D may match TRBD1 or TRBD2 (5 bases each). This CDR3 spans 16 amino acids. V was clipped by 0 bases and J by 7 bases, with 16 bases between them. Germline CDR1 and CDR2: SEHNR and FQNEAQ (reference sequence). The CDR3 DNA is TGTGCCAGCAGCTTAGCTAGGGGCCCTAGCCAAAATGAGCAGTTCTTC. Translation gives CASSLARGPSQNEQFF.

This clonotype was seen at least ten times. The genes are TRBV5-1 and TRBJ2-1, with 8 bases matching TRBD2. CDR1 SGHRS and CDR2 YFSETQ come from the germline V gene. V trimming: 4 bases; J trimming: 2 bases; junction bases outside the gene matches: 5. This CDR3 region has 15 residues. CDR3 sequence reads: CASSIYSGTYNEQFF. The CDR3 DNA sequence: TGCGCCAGCAGCATCTATAGCGGGACCTACAATGAGCAGTTCTTC.

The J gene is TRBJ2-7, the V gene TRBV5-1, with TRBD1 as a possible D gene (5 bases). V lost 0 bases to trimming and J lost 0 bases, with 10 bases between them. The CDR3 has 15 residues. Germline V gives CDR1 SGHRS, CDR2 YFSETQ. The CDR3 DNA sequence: TGCGCCAGCAGCTTGGGCAGGGCCTTCTCCTACGAGCAGTACTTC. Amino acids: CASSLGRAFSYEQYF.

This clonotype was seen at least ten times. Here the CDR3 reads CASSLGGASSYEQYF. The CDR3 DNA reads TGTGCCAGCAGCTTAGGGGGGGCGTCCTCCTACGAGCAGTACTTC. This chain joins TRBV7-2 and TRBJ2-7; D possibly uses TRBD1 or TRBD2 (6 bases each). The V end lost 1 base, the J end lost 0 bases, and 10 bases lay between the germline ends. This CDR3 contains 15 residues. CDR1 and CDR2 from the germline V gene are SGHTA and FQGNSA.

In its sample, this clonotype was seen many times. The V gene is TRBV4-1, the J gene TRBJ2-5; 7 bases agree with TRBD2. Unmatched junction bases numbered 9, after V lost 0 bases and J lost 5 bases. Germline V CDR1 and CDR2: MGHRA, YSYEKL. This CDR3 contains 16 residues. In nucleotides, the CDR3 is TGCGCCAGCAGCCAAGATAAAGGACTAGACGGGGAGACCCAGTACTTC. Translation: CASSQDKGLDGETQYF.

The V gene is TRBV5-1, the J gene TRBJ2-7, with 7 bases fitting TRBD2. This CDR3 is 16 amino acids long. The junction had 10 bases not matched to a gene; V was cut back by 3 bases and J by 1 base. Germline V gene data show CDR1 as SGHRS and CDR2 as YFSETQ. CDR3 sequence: CASSYRTGGESYEQYF. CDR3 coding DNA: TGCGCCAGCAGCTACAGAACGGGGGGAGAATCCTACGAGCAGTACTTC.

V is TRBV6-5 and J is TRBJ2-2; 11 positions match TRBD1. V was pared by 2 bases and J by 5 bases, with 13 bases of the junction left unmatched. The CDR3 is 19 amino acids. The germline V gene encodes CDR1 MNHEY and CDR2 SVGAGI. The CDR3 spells CASSYRGTGGLVITGELFF. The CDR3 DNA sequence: TGTGCCAGCAGTTACCGCGGGACAGGGGGTTTGGTGATAACCGGGGAGCTGTTTTTT.

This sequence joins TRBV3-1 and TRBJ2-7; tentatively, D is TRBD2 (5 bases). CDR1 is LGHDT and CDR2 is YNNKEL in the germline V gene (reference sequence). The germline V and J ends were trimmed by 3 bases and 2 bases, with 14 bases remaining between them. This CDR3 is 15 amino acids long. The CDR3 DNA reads TGTGCCAGCAGCCAGGATGAGCGGACTGCCTACGAGCAGTACTTC. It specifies CASSQDERTAYEQYF.

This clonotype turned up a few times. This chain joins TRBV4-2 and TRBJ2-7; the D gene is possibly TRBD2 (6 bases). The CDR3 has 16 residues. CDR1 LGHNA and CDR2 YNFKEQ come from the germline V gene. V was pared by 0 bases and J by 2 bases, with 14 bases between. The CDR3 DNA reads TGTGCCAGCAGCCAAGATGGGGTTAGCGGAACCTACGAGCAGTACTTC. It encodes CASSQDGVSGTYEQYF.

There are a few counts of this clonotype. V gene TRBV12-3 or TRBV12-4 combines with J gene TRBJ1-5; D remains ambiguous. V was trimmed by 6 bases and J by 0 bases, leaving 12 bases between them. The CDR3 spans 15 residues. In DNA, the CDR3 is TGTGCCAGCAGCCCCCATCGGCTTAGCAATCAGCCCCAGCATTTT. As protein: CASSPHRLSNQPQHF.

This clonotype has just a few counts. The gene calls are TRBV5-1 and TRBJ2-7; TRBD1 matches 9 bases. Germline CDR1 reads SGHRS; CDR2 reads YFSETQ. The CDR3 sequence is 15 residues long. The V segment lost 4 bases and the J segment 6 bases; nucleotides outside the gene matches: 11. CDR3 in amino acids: CASSHPDRGWGEQYF. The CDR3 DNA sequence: TGCGCCAGCAGCCACCCGGACAGGGGCTGGGGCGAGCAGTACTTC. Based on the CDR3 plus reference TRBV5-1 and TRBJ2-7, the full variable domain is KAGVTQTPRYLIKTRGQQVTLSCSPISGHRSVSWYQQTPGQGLQFLFEYFSETQRNKGNFPGRFSGRQFSNSRSEMNVSTLELGDSALYLCASSHPDRGWGEQYFGPGTRLTVT.

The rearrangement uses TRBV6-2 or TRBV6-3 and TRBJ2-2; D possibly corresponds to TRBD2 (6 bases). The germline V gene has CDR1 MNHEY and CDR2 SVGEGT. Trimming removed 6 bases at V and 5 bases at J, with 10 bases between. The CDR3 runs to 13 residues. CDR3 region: CASRRAGTGELFF. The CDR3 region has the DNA TGTGCCAGCAGACGCGCGGGGACCGGGGAGCTGTTTTTT.

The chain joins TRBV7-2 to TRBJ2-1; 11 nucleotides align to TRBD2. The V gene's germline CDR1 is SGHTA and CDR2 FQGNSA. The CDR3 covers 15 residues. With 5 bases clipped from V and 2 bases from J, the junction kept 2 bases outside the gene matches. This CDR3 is CASSPSGRTYNEQFF. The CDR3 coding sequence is TGTGCCAGCAGCCCTAGCGGGAGGACCTACAATGAGCAGTTCTTC.

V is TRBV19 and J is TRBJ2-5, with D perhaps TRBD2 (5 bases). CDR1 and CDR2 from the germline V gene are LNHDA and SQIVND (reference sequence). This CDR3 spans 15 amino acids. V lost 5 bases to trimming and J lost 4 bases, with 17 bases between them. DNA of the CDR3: TGTGCCAGTAGTGTCACCGGGAATGCCTTAGAGACCCAGTACTTC. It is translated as CASSVTGNALETQYF.

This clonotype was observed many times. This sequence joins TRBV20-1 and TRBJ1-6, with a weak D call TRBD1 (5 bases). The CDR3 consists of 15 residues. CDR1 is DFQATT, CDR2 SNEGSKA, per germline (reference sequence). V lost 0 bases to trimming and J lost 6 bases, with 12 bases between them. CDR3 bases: TGCAGTGCTAGAGATTGGCGGCAGGGTAATTCACCCCTCCACTTT. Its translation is CSARDWRQGNSPLHF.

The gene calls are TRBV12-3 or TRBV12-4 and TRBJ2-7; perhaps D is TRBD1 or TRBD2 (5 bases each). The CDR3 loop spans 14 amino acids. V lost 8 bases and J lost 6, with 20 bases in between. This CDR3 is CASVPGLASGEQYF. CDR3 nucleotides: TGTGCCAGCGTACCGGGGCTAGCTTCTGGCGAGCAGTACTTC.

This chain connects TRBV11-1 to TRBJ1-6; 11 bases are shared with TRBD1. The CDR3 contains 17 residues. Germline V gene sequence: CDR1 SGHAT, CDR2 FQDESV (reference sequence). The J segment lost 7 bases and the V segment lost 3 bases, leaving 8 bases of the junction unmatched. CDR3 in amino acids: CASSFNVGQGGNSPLHF. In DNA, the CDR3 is TGTGCCAGCAGCTTTAATGTGGGACAGGGGGGAAATTCACCCCTCCACTTT.

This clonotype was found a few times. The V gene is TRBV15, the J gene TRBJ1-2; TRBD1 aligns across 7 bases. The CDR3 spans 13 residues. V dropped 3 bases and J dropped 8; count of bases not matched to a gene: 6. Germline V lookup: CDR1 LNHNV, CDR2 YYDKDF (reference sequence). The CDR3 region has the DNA TGTGCCACCAGCAGCCAAACAGGGGTAGGCTACACCTTC. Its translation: CATSSQTGVGYTF.

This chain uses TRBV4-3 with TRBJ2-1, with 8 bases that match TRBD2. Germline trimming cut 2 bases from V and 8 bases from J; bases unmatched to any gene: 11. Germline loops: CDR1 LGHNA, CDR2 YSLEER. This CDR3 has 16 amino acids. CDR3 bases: TGCGCCAGCAGCCAATCGCTTGGGGCGGGGGGCTATGAGCAGTTCTTC. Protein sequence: CASSQSLGAGGYEQFF.

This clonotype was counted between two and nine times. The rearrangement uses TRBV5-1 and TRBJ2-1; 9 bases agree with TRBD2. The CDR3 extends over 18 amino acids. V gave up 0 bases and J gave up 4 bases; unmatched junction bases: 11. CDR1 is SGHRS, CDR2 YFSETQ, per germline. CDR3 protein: CASSLGLKASGTYNEQFF. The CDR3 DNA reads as TGCGCCAGCAGCTTGGGGCTGAAGGCTAGCGGGACGTACAATGAGCAGTTCTTC.

CDR3 residues: CSARAWDEQYF. The CDR3 nucleotides are TGCAGTGCCCGAGCCTGGGACGAGCAGTACTTC. The chain combines TRBV20-1 with TRBJ2-7; D gene ambiguous. From germline, CDR1 is DFQATT and CDR2 SNEGSKA (reference sequence). V shed 6 bases and J shed 5 bases, with 11 bases lying between them. The CDR3 loop spans 11 amino acids.

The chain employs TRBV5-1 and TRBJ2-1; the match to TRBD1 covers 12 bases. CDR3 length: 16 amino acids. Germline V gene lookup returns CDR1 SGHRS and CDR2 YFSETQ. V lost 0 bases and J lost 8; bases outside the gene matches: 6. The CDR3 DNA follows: TGCGCCAGCAGCTTGGGCCCGGGACAGGGGGCGGATGAGCAGTTCTTC. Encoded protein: CASSLGPGQGADEQFF.

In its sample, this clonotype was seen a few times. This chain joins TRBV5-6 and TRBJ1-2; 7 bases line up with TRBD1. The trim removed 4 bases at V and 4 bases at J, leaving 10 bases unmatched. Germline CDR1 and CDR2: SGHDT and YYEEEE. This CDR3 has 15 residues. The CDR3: CASSKPGQSIYGYTF. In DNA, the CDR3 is TGTGCCAGCAGCAAACCGGGACAGAGTATCTATGGCTACACCTTC.

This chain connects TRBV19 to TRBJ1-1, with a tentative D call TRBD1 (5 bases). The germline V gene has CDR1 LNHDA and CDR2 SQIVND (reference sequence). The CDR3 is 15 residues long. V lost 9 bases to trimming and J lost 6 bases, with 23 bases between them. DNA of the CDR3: TGTGCCAGCCTGCCCCCCGGGCGGCGGGGGTCTGAAGCTTTCTTT. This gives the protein CASLPPGRRGSEAFF.